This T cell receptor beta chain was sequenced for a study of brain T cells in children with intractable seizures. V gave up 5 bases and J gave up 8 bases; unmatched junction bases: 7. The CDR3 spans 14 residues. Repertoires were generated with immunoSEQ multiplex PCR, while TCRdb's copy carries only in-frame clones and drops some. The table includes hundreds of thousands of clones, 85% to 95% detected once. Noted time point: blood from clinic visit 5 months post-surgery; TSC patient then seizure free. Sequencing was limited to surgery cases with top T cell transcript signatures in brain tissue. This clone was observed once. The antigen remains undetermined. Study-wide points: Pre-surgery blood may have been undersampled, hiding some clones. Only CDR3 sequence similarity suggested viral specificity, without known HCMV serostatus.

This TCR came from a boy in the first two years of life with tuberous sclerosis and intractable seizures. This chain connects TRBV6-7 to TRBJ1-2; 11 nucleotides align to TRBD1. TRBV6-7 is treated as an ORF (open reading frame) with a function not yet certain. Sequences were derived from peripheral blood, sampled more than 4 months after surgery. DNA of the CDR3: TGTGCCAGCAGTGGTTGGACAGGGGGCCGAGGCTACACCTTC. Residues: CASSGWTGGRGYTF.